A single sample gave rise to the 21 T cell receptor beta chains below, sequenced in a study of OX40 agonist ivuxolimab in advanced cancers. Libraries were prepared by immunoSEQ multiplex PCR; TCRdb keeps only in-frame clonotypes and omits some of them. The sample lists tens of thousands of clones, about 90% occurring once. Material: CD4+ or CD8+ T cells sorted from blood, obtained in a trial of the OX40 agonist ivuxolimab. These TCRs come from an adult with an advanced solid tumor such as melanoma, head and neck, liver or kidney cancer.

The chain couples TRBV12-5 to TRBJ2-7, with TRBD2 identical over 8 bases. From germline, CDR1 is LGHNT and CDR2 FRNRAP. This CDR3 has 15 amino acids. The V gene end was trimmed by 1 base and the J gene end by 2 bases; junction bases not matched to a gene: 4. CDR3 DNA: TGTGCTAGTGGTTTGGCCGGGGGGGGAGCCTACGAGCAGTACTTC. Translated: CASGLAGGGAYEQYF.

This chain links TRBV9 with TRBJ1-1; D is ambiguous. CDR1 and CDR2 (germline): SGDLS, YYNGEE. The CDR3 extends over 13 amino acids. V was clipped by 0 bases and J by 7 bases, with 10 bases between them. CDR3 sequence: CASSVEGGNEAFF. CDR3 DNA: TGTGCCAGCAGCGTAGAAGGAGGCAATGAAGCTTTCTTT.

In this sample, this clone turned up once. This sequence joins TRBV28 and TRBJ2-4; 10 bases map to TRBD2. This CDR3 has 17 residues. The V gene end was trimmed by 5 bases and the J gene end by 0 bases; junction bases not matched to a gene: 7. Germline V gene sequence: CDR1 MDHEN, CDR2 SYDVKM. CDR3 bases: TGTGCCAGCAGTCCGGGACTAGCGAGGCTAGCCAAAAACATTCAGTACTTC. Amino acids: CASSPGLARLAKNIQYF.

V usage is TRBV14 and J usage is TRBJ1-1; D remains unclear. The V gene lost 0 bases and the J gene lost 11 bases, with 16 bases spanning the gap. The CDR3 sequence is 14 residues long. Germline V CDR1 and CDR2: SGHDN, FVKESK. The DNA for the CDR3 is TGTGCCAGCAGCCAAGATTTGGGAATCCAGCGCGCTTTCTTT. It translates to CASSQDLGIQRAFF. Combining the CDR3 with reference TRBV14 and TRBJ1-1 gives the whole variable domain EAGVTQFPSHSVIEKGQTVTLRCDPISGHDNLYWYRRVMGKEIKFLLHFVKESKQDESGMPNNRFLAERTGGTYSTLKVQPAELEDSGVYFCASSQDLGIQRAFFGQGTRLTVV.

The genes are TRBV27 and TRBJ1-1; D may be TRBD1 (5 bases). Looked up from germline, CDR1 is MNHEY and CDR2 is SMNVEV (reference sequence). Trimming left V 4 bases short and J 1 base short, with 16 bases between. The CDR3 spans 16 residues. CDR3: CASSWGGVLGNTEAFF. CDR3 nucleotides: TGTGCCAGCAGTTGGGGGGGGGTGTTGGGGAACACTGAAGCTTTCTTT.

J is TRBJ2-7 and V is TRBV30, with 7 bases fitting TRBD1. V was pared by 0 bases and J by 9 bases, with 5 bases of the junction left unmatched. The CDR3 is 12 residues long. Germline V CDR1 and CDR2: GTSNPN, SVGIG (reference sequence). The CDR3 DNA is TGTGCCTGGAGTGTAAGTGGGGACAGGCAGTACTTC. Amino acid sequence: CAWSVSGDRQYF. The full variable domain, completed using reference TRBV30 and TRBJ2-7, is SQTIHQWPATLVQPVGSPLSLECTVEGTSNPNLYWYRQAAGRGLQLLFYSVGIGQISSEVPQNLSASRPQDRQFILSSKKLLLSDSGFYLCAWSVSGDRQYFGPGTRLTVT.

The rearrangement links TRBV10-2 to TRBJ2-1; the match to TRBD1 covers 7 bases. CDR1 and CDR2 (germline): WSHSY, SAAADI. The CDR3 sequence is 15 residues long. V shed 5 bases, J shed 2 bases, and the junction held 6 bases outside the gene matches. For the CDR3, the DNA is TGCGCCAGCAGTCAGACAGGGCCCCCCTACAATGAGCAGTTCTTC. Residues: CASSQTGPPYNEQFF.

The chain joins TRBV19 to TRBJ2-1; 10 nucleotides line up with TRBD2. Germline V gives CDR1 LNHDA, CDR2 SQIVND (reference sequence). CDR3 length: 16 residues. With V trimmed by 1 base and J by 9 bases, 9 bases remained unmatched. CDR3: CASSIGTSGRVAEQFF. CDR3 nucleotides: TGTGCCAGTAGTATAGGTACGAGCGGGAGGGTTGCTGAGCAGTTCTTC. Drawing the rest from reference TRBV19 and TRBJ2-1, the complete variable domain is DGGITQSPKYLFRKEGQNVTLSCEQNLNHDAMYWYRQDPGQGLRLIYYSQIVNDFQKGDIAEGYSVSREKKESFPLTVTSAQKNPTAFYLCASSIGTSGRVAEQFFGPGTRLTVL.

CDR3 protein: CASSPLTGADTYEQYF. CDR3 DNA: TGTGCCAGCAGCCCCCTGACAGGCGCAGACACCTACGAGCAGTACTTC. This rearrangement joins TRBV11-2 to TRBJ2-7; weak D call: TRBD1 (6 bases). Germline loops: CDR1 SGHAT, CDR2 FQNNGV. The CDR3 is made up of 16 amino acids. V gave up 5 bases and J gave up 2 bases, with 19 bases separating them. Drawing the rest from reference TRBV11-2 and TRBJ2-7, the complete variable domain is EAGVAQSPRYKIIEKRQSVAFWCNPISGHATLYWYQQILGQGPKLLIQFQNNGVVDDSQLPKDRFSAERLKGVDSTLKIQPAKLEDSAVYLCASSPLTGADTYEQYFGPGTRLTVT.

V and J are TRBV29-1 and TRBJ1-2; weak D call: TRBD1 (6 bases). Per germline, CDR1 SQVTM and CDR2 ANQGSEA. V lost 7 bases to trimming and J lost 5 bases, with 14 bases between them. This CDR3 is 12 amino acids long. CDR3 coding DNA: TGCAGCGCCACATTCCAGGGGTATGGCTACACCTTC. This translates into CSATFQGYGYTF.

Written as DNA, the CDR3 is TGTGCCAGCAGCCCGCAAGGGAGTTACTACGAGCAGTACTTC. Protein: CASSPQGSYYEQYF. The chain carries TRBV7-6 and TRBJ2-5; the D gene is possibly TRBD2 (5 bases). The last part of the DNA fits TRBJ2-7 better; the J call may be wrong. Germline loops: CDR1 SGHVS, CDR2 FNYEAQ. The CDR3 contains 14 residues.

This chain links TRBV9 with TRBJ1-3, with D tentatively TRBD1 (6 bases). V was clipped by 0 bases and J by 4 bases, with 14 bases between them. CDR3 length: 16 residues. Germline CDR1 and CDR2: SGDLS and YYNGEE. The CDR3: CASSVEPRQAGNTIYF. In DNA, the CDR3 is TGTGCCAGCAGCGTAGAGCCAAGACAGGCCGGAAACACCATATATTTT.

The rearrangement joins TRBV25-1 to TRBJ2-7; D is unclear. The CDR3 covers 11 residues. Germline V gene data show CDR1 as MGHDK and CDR2 as SYGVNS. The V end lost 3 bases, the J end lost 4 bases, and 4 bases lay between the germline ends. The CDR3 is CASSDFYEQYF. CDR3 DNA: TGTGCCAGCAGTGACTTTTACGAGCAGTACTTC.

The rearrangement joins TRBV19 to TRBJ2-1, with 11 bases aligning to TRBD2. CDR1 is LNHDA, CDR2 SQIVND, per germline (reference sequence). V lost 0 bases and J lost 4; bases outside the gene matches: 5. This CDR3 region has 17 residues. The CDR3 region has the DNA TGTGCCAGTAGTATAGACCCCGGACTAGCGGGTTACAATGAGCAGTTCTTC. It codes for CASSIDPGLAGYNEQFF.

V gene TRBV2 combines with J gene TRBJ2-7, with 13 bases fitting TRBD2. V shed 4 bases and J 6 bases; nucleotides not matched to a gene: 12. The CDR3 spans 17 residues. Germline-derived CDR1 and CDR2 are SNHLY and FYNNEI. CDR3 DNA: TGTGCCAGCAGTGGGACTAGCGGGAGACGTGGGGATCTCGAGCAGTACTTC. It specifies CASSGTSGRRGDLEQYF.

CDR3 nucleotides: TGCAGCGGTGGGGGGCACAGGGGGCACACAGATACGCAGTATTTT. Protein: CSGGGHRGHTDTQYF. The rearrangement uses TRBV29-1 and TRBJ2-3; 9 bases map to TRBD1. This CDR3 is 15 amino acids long. Trimming removed 7 bases from V and 2 bases from J; junction bases left unmatched: 10. CDR1 is SQVTM, CDR2 ANQGSEA, per germline.

CDR3 DNA: TGTGCCAGCAGCCACCGGACTAGCGGCCCGGGGGAGCAGTTCTTC. The encoded protein is CASSHRTSGPGEQFF. The gene calls are TRBV13 and TRBJ2-1; 10 nucleotides align to TRBD2. CDR3 length equals 15 residues. Germline assignment: CDR1 PRHDT and CDR2 FYEKMQ (reference sequence). The trim removed 5 bases at V and 10 bases at J, leaving 11 bases unmatched.

Details on this clone: The junction departs from germline at one end; a sequencing error may be responsible. The V and J genes are TRBV27 and TRBJ2-1; a possible D gene is TRBD1 (5 bases). CDR1 and CDR2 (germline): MNHEY, SMNVEV (reference sequence). The CDR3 has 13 amino acids. CDR3 sequence (DNA): TGTGCCAGCAGTTTAGTGGCGGACAAAGAGCAGTTCTTC. Its protein is CASSLVADKEQFF.

The chain joins TRBV7-8 to TRBJ1-3; TRBD1 might be the D (5 bases). This CDR3 has 17 amino acids. CDR1 and CDR2 (germline): SGHVS, FQNEAQ. V lost 0 bases, J lost 0 bases, and 12 bases lay in between. Here the CDR3 reads CASSLAPGQGSGNTIYF. CDR3 sequence (DNA): TGTGCCAGCAGCTTAGCGCCCGGGCAGGGCTCTGGAAACACCATATATTTT.

This clone was seen a single time. The genes are TRBV7-9 and TRBJ2-5; tentatively, D is TRBD2 (6 bases). Trimming removed 2 bases from V and 5 bases from J, with 18 bases in between. Germline-derived CDR1 and CDR2 are SEHNR and FQNEAQ (reference sequence). This CDR3 is 16 amino acids long. Here the CDR3 DNA reads TGTGCCAGCAGCTTATTCGGAGGGATGGTATGGGAGACCCAGTACTTC. Its translation is CASSLFGGMVWETQYF.

The genes are TRBV28 and TRBJ1-1; 9 bases match TRBD1. Germline V gene data show CDR1 as MDHEN and CDR2 as SYDVKM. The CDR3 length is 15 residues. The V segment lost 6 bases and the J segment 1 base; nucleotides outside the gene matches: 6. The CDR3 protein is CASRPTGQGNTEAFF. The CDR3, as DNA: TGTGCCAGCAGGCCAACGGGACAGGGGAACACTGAAGCTTTCTTT.